These T cell receptor beta chains were read from a single sample in a study of CD8+ T cells in alopecia areata. Measured with immunoSEQ multiplex PCR; TCRdb has only the in-frame clones, and not every one. The sample has about 200,000 clones, around 50% seen once. Sequences were obtained from CD8+ T cells sorted from blood. Receptor source: a human donor in good health. Each CDR3 is given with its conserved first and last residue. D genes are given only for firm matches. Rows give clone size only sometimes, using once, few, many, or a class for an expanded clone.

>TRBJ1-2|.|.|TRBV29-1
TGCAGCGTTCAACAGGGATACTATGGCTACACCTTC
CSVQQGYYGYTF
>TRBJ2-7|.|.|TRBV4-1
TGCGCCAGCAGCCCTGGAGGGCAGTTATCCTACGAGCAGTACTTC
CASSPGGQLSYEQYF
>TRBJ1-3|.|few|TRBV5-4
TGTGCCAGCAGCCGCCCGGCAGATGGAAACACCATATATTTT
CASSRPADGNTIYF
>TRBJ1-5|.|.|TRBV15
TGTGCCACCAGCAGAGCGGGAGGCGGACAGCCCCAGCATTTT
CATSRAGGGQPQHF
>TRBJ2-3|TRBD2|.|TRBV18
TGTGCCAGCGGACTAGCGGGGCCCACAGATACGCAGTATTTT
CASGLAGPTDTQYF
>TRBJ2-7|TRBD1|.|TRBV6-6
TGTGCCAGCAGGGCCACCGGGACAGGTGACTACGAGCAGTACTTC
CASRATGTGDYEQYF
>TRBJ2-3|TRBD2|.|TRBV9
TGTGCCAGCAGCGTTAGCGGGGCCGATAGCACAGATACGCAGTATTTT
CASSVSGADSTDTQYF
>TRBJ2-3|.|few|TRBV7-9
TGTGCCAGCAGCCCCACGGGGTCAGGCACAGATACGCAGTATTTT
CASSPTGSGTDTQYF
>TRBJ2-5|TRBD1|.|TRBV12-5
TGTGCTAGTGGTTTTAGGACAGGAGCCCAAGAGACCCAGTACTTC
CASGFRTGAQETQYF
>TRBJ1-2|.|few|TRBV29-1
TGCAGCGTGCCCCGGACCGGGAGACCCTCCCCCGGCTACACCTTC
CSVPRTGRPSPGYTF
>TRBJ1-2|TRBD1|.|TRBV29-1
TGCAGCGTTGAGACAGGGGAAAAGGGTGACTATGGCTACACCTTC
CSVETGEKGDYGYTF
>TRBJ1-2|TRBD1|.|TRBV2
TGTGCCAGCCTGGACAGGGATGGCTACACCTTC
CASLDRDGYTF
>TRBJ2-7|TRBD1|.|TRBV7-9
TGTGCCAGCAGCCCTACTACAGGGGGAGGCTCCTACGAGCAGTACTTC
CASSPTTGGGSYEQYF
>TRBJ1-4|.|few|TRBV12-5
TGTGCTAGTGGCTACCCGCCAGCTGAAAAACTGTTTTTT
CASGYPPAEKLFF
>TRBJ2-3|.|few|TRBV11-2
TGTGCCAGCTCAGCGGGCACAGATACGCAGTATTTT
CASSAGTDTQYF
>TRBJ2-7|TRBD2|once|TRBV7-2
TGTGCCAGCAGCCAATGGACAAGGGAGGGATACGAGCAGTACTTC
CASSQWTREGYEQYF
>TRBJ2-7|.|few|TRBV7-8
TGTGCCAGCAGCTCTGGAGCCTACGAGCAGTACTTC
CASSSGAYEQYF
>TRBJ2-7|.|once|TRBV5-1
TGCGCCAGCAGCTCCGGGACCGGGACCTACGAGCAGTACTTC
CASSSGTGTYEQYF
>TRBJ1-1|.|.|TRBV7-9
TGTGCCAGCAGCCCACTCGACGGAAACACTGAAGCTTTCTTT
CASSPLDGNTEAFF
>TRBJ2-7|TRBD1|.|TRBV11-2
TGTGCCAGCAGCTTAGGCACAGGGGGAGAGCAGTACTTC
CASSLGTGGEQYF
>TRBJ2-3|.|.|TRBV15
TGTGCCACCAGCAGAGATCATCTTGGAGGCGCGGATACGCAGTATTTT
CATSRDHLGGADTQYF
>TRBJ1-2|TRBD1|.|TRBV4-1
TGCGCCAGCAGCCAACTTCCCGGACAGGGGGCTAACTATGGCTACACCTTC
CASSQLPGQGANYGYTF
>TRBJ1-4|.|few|TRBV9
TGTGCCAGCAGCGTATTCGGCACACCGAGCGAAAAACTGTTTTTT
CASSVFGTPSEKLFF
>TRBJ1-1|.|few|TRBV5-1
TGCGCCAGCAGCTTGGGGTTAGGGGCCGGCACTGAAGCTTTCTTT
CASSLGLGAGTEAFF
>TRBJ1-5|.|.|TRBV6-5
TGTGCCAGCAGTTACGAGGAGGCAGATAGCAATCAGCCCCAGCATTTT
CASSYEEADSNQPQHF
>TRBJ1-4|.|.|TRBV25-1
TGTGCCAGCAGTGTGGGCTCTGCAACTAATGAAAAACTGTTTTTT
CASSVGSATNEKLFF
>TRBJ1-4|.|few|TRBV2
TGTGCCAGCAAAGCGGAAGGGTGGGTTGAAAAACTGTTTTTT
CASKAEGWVEKLFF
>TRBJ1-1|.|.|TRBV7-9
TGTGCCAGCAGCTTAGCGGGTTACAATGAAGCTTTCTTT
CASSLAGYNEAFF
>TRBJ1-3|.|.|TRBV29-1
TGCAGCGTTGTTGGGTTGACTGGAAACACCATATATTTT
CSVVGLTGNTIYF
>TRBJ1-1|TRBD1|.|TRBV15
TGTGCCACCAGCACCCTTGGGACAGGCGCGACTGAAGCTTTCTTT
CATSTLGTGATEAFF
>TRBJ2-6|.|.|TRBV6-1
TGTGCCAGCAGTGGGGAGACACACTCTGGGGCCAACGTCCTGACTTTC
CASSGETHSGANVLTF
>TRBJ2-2|.|.|TRBV7-2
TGTGCCAGCAGCCCCGAAGACCCGGGGACGAACACCGGGGAGCTGTTTTTT
CASSPEDPGTNTGELFF
>TRBJ1-1|.|few|TRBV19
TGTGCCAGTAAGGCGAGAGGGGGGAACACTGAAGCTTTCTTT
CASKARGGNTEAFF
>TRBJ1-6|TRBD1|.|TRBV2
TGTGCCAGCAAACCGGACAGGAACAATTCACCCCTCCACTTT
CASKPDRNNSPLHF
>TRBJ2-3|.|.|TRBV30
TGTGCCTGGAACGCCAGAACAGATACGCAGTATTTT
CAWNARTDTQYF
>TRBJ2-3|.|.|TRBV6-5
TGTGCCAGCAGTAACGAACAGCCGCCGGGTACGCAGTATTTT
CASSNEQPPGTQYF
>TRBJ2-3|TRBD2|.|TRBV29-1
TGCAGCGTTGAATTAGCGGGGGAACTCACAGATACGCAGTATTTT
CSVELAGELTDTQYF
>TRBJ2-3|.|few|TRBV7-6
TGTGCCAGCGGTCAGGGCGGATACACAGATACGCAGTATTTT
CASGQGGYTDTQYF
>TRBJ1-2|.|.|TRBV7-9
TGTGCCAGCTTTAATCCCCAGGGCGCGGCCGGGGGCTATGGCTACACCTTC
CASFNPQGAAGGYGYTF
>TRBJ2-3|.|.|TRBV2
TGTGCCAGCAGTGAAGCGCTTCACAACACAGATACGCAGTATTTT
CASSEALHNTDTQYF
>TRBJ1-2|.|.|TRBV12-5
TGTGCTAGTGGTTTGTCTAATGGCTACACCTTC
CASGLSNGYTF
>TRBJ1-5|TRBD1|few|TRBV9
TGTGCCAGCAGTAGGGATGCAGGGACAGATCAGCCCCAGCATTTT
CASSRDAGTDQPQHF
>TRBJ2-5|.|few|TRBV7-8
TGTGCCAGCAGCTACCCGGGCCTCCGAGAGACCCAGTACTTC
CASSYPGLRETQYF
>TRBJ2-2|.|few|TRBV2
TGTGCCAGCACTTGGAACCCTACCACCGGGGAGCTGTTTTTT
CASTWNPTTGELFF
>TRBJ2-4|.|few|TRBV29-1
TGCAGCGTTTACGGGGGAGTCAAAAACATTCAGTACTTC
CSVYGGVKNIQYF
>TRBJ1-1|.|.|TRBV14
TGTGCCAGCAGCCAAGATTGGGCAGATGAAGCTTTCTTT
CASSQDWADEAFF
>TRBJ2-7|.|.|TRBV2
TGTGCCAGCAGCATCGGGACACAATACGAGCAGTACTTC
CASSIGTQYEQYF